What follows are 28 T cell receptor beta chains derived from one specimen sequenced in a study of CD8+CD57+ T cells in acquired aplastic anemia. Patients picked for sequencing had shown CD8+CD57+ cell expansion detected by flow cytometry. Both TCR beta VDJ combination and CDR3 sequence profiling were carried out. Genomic DNA was the template for this profiling. TCRdb re-called the reads through MiXCR, storing one row per CDR3 protein. Found here are around 220,000 distinct CDR3 sequences, 40% to 60% of them singletons; the top ten hold less than 20%. The sample comprised sorted CD4+, CD8+, or CD8+CD57+ T cells (not recorded which) from PBMCs. These receptors originate from a human donor with aplastic anemia.

This chain uses TRBV15 with TRBJ1-1, with D possibly matching TRBD1 (6 bases). The V gene lost 3 bases and the J gene lost 11 bases, with 16 bases spanning the gap. The CDR3 is 13 amino acids. Germline CDR1 LNHNV, CDR2 YYDKDF (reference sequence). CDR3 protein: CATSSGDWGRAFF. In nucleotides, the CDR3 is TGTGCCACCAGCAGCGGCGACTGGGGGCGGGCTTTCTTT.

The V gene is TRBV29-1, the J gene TRBJ1-2; tentative D call: TRBD1 (5 bases). The germline V gene encodes CDR1 SQVTM and CDR2 ANQGSEA. V shed 5 bases and J shed 0 bases, with 10 bases lying between them. CDR3 size: 13 residues. The CDR3 DNA sequence: TGCAGCGTTACCGACAGAGCTAACTATGGCTACACCTTC. Translation gives CSVTDRANYGYTF.

This clonotype was observed many times. The DNA of the CDR3 is TGTGCCAGCAGACCGACAGGGACCTACGAGCAGTACTTC. Protein: CASRPTGTYEQYF. This chain connects TRBV11-2 to TRBJ2-7; 7 positions match TRBD1. There are 13 residues in the CDR3. The germline V gene encodes CDR1 SGHAT and CDR2 FQNNGV. With 6 bases clipped from V and 2 bases from J, the junction kept 4 bases outside the gene matches.

This clonotype has at least ten counts. CDR3 bases: TGTGCCAGTAGTATAGGAGAGAATTACGAGCAGTACTTC. Residues: CASSIGENYEQYF. V is TRBV19 and J is TRBJ2-7; D is uncertain. The germline CDR1 and CDR2 sequences are LNHDA and SQIVND (reference sequence). The CDR3 extends over 13 amino acids. Trimming pared 1 base from V and 4 bases from J, leaving 8 bases between.

The V and J genes are TRBV6-1 and TRBJ1-5, with D possibly TRBD1 on 5 matching bases. Germline V lookup: CDR1 MNHNS, CDR2 SASEGT. The V end lost 11 bases, the J end lost 5 bases, and 37 bases lay between the germline ends. CDR3 length: 20 amino acids. In DNA form, the CDR3 reads TGTGCCGGCACCGGATCGTGGGTGGGGGGTAGAAGGTGGTTCGATCAGCCCCAGCATTTT. This gives the protein CAGTGSWVGGRRWFDQPQHF.

The chain has TRBV19 and TRBJ1-5; TRBD1 is a possible D gene (5 bases). The CDR3 loop spans 17 amino acids. The V gene's germline CDR1 is LNHDA and CDR2 SQIVND (reference sequence). The V end was cut by 7 bases, the J end by 5 bases, with 24 bases between. CDR3 sequence: CASNPGLTKTIDQPQHF. The CDR3 DNA reads as TGTGCCAGTAATCCGGGACTTACGAAGACAATTGATCAGCCCCAGCATTTT.

The chain recombines TRBV5-1 with TRBJ2-5, with a possible D match to TRBD2 (6 bases). Between the trimmed V and J ends, which lost 7 bases and 4 bases, there was a span of 20 bases. CDR3 length: 15 amino acids. Germline V lookup: CDR1 SGHRS, CDR2 YFSETQ. The CDR3 protein is CASEEGFLTGETQYF. DNA for the CDR3: TGCGCCAGCGAGGAGGGGTTTCTGACGGGAGAGACCCAGTACTTC.

V gene TRBV19 combines with J gene TRBJ2-3, with D tentatively TRBD1 (6 bases). The V and J ends lost 3 bases and 6 bases respectively, with 10 bases between them. CDR3 length: 13 amino acids. Germline assignment: CDR1 LNHDA and CDR2 SQIVND (reference sequence). CDR3 residues: CASSMGAGDTQYF. CDR3 nucleotides: TGTGCCAGTAGTATGGGGGCCGGGGATACGCAGTATTTT.

This clonotype was counted many times. V and J are TRBV2 and TRBJ1-6; 7 bases agree with TRBD1. This CDR3 contains 15 residues. V trimming: 5 bases; J trimming: 6 bases; junction bases outside the gene matches: 7. The germline V gene encodes CDR1 SNHLY and CDR2 FYNNEI. Written as DNA, the CDR3 is TGTGCCAGCAGTACTACAGGGGCCCGTAATTCACCCCTCCACTTT. It encodes CASSTTGARNSPLHF.

This clonotype was seen at least ten times. The rearrangement joins TRBV29-1 to TRBJ1-3, with D hard to call. Germline CDR1 SQVTM, CDR2 ANQGSEA. The V end was cut by 8 bases, the J end by 0 bases, with 14 bases between. This CDR3 region has 14 residues. The CDR3 here is CSLPLGRSGNTIYF. The CDR3 bases are TGCAGCCTCCCCCTAGGGCGCTCTGGAAACACCATATATTTT.

This clonotype appeared many times. The genes are TRBV11-2 and TRBJ2-5; D ambiguous. The V end was cut by 1 base, the J end by 2 bases, with 11 bases between. Germline V gene lookup returns CDR1 SGHAT and CDR2 FQNNGV. The CDR3 totals 15 residues. The chain's CDR3 is CASSLGADEQETQYF. CDR3 nucleotides: TGTGCCAGCAGCTTAGGCGCGGACGAACAAGAGACCCAGTACTTC. Drawing the rest from reference TRBV11-2 and TRBJ2-5, the complete variable domain is EAGVAQSPRYKIIEKRQSVAFWCNPISGHATLYWYQQILGQGPKLLIQFQNNGVVDDSQLPKDRFSAERLKGVDSTLKIQPAKLEDSAVYLCASSLGADEQETQYFGPGTRLLVL.

V usage is TRBV9 and J usage is TRBJ2-3; D uncertain. Trimming pared 2 bases from V and 1 base from J, leaving 5 bases between. CDR1 SGDLS and CDR2 YYNGEE come from the germline V gene. The CDR3 runs 13 residues. As DNA, the CDR3 is TGTGCCAGCAGCGTCGCCCGCACAGATACGCAGTATTTT. Its translation is CASSVARTDTQYF.

This clonotype was observed many times. The chain employs TRBV9 and TRBJ1-6, with 7 bases identical to TRBD1. Germline CDR1 reads SGDLS; CDR2 reads YYNGEE. Trimming cost V 6 bases and J 7 bases; bases outside gene matches: 22. The CDR3 loop spans 19 amino acids. For the CDR3, the DNA is TGTGCCAGCATAGGCCGACAGGGCCCCCCTTCAGGACGGAATTCACCCCTCCACTTT. It translates to CASIGRQGPPSGRNSPLHF.

As to this clonotype: This could be a read error, since a much larger clone is one nucleotide away. The chain uses TRBV4-1 and TRBJ1-1; D is uncertain. Germline values: CDR1 MGHRA, CDR2 YSYEKL. The CDR3 runs to 15 residues. CDR3 DNA sequence: TGCGCCAGCAGCCAAGATCCCAGGTTGAACGCTGAAGCTTTCTTT. Its protein is CASSQDPRLNAEAFF.

As concerns this clonotype: This clone may be a read error of a much larger clone one base away. As DNA, the CDR3 is TGCAGTGCTAGAGATGGAACCGCCGGGGCTGATGAAAAACTGTTTTTT. Translated: CSARDGTAGADEKLFF. The chain has TRBV20-1 and TRBJ1-4, with a possible D match to TRBD1 (5 bases). V dropped 0 bases and J dropped 6 bases, with 17 bases sitting between them. The CDR3 is 16 residues long. Germline assignment: CDR1 DFQATT and CDR2 SNEGSKA (reference sequence).

The table lists this clonotype with a few counts. J is TRBJ2-3 and V is TRBV19; TRBD2 aligns across 8 bases. The CDR3 totals 15 residues. The V gene end was trimmed by 6 bases and the J gene end by 1 base; junction bases not matched to a gene: 6. Per the germline V gene, CDR1 is LNHDA and CDR2 is SQIVND (reference sequence). CDR3 residues: CASSIGGDRTDTQYF. CDR3 bases: TGTGCCAGTAGCATCGGGGGGGATCGCACAGATACGCAGTATTTT.

This clonotype was picked up many times. The chain recombines TRBV7-9 with TRBJ1-6; D gene unclear. With 5 bases removed from V and 7 bases from J, the gap between germline ends came to 9 bases. The CDR3 consists of 13 residues. Germline assignment: CDR1 SEHNR and CDR2 FQNEAQ (reference sequence). In DNA form, the CDR3 reads TGTGCCAGCAGCCTTCTCCCAAATTCACCCCTCCACTTT. It codes for CASSLLPNSPLHF.

CDR3 region: CASSEWASGSVYNEQFF. CDR3 coding DNA: TGTGCCAGCAGTGAATGGGCTAGCGGGAGTGTATACAATGAGCAGTTCTTC. J is TRBJ2-1 and V is TRBV25-1; TRBD2 matches at 10 bases. V trimming: 1 base; J trimming: 4 bases; junction bases outside the gene matches: 7. Germline V CDR1 and CDR2: MGHDK, SYGVNS. The CDR3 is made up of 17 amino acids.

This clonotype has only a few counts. The J gene is TRBJ1-3, the V gene TRBV2; no reliable D call. Trimming took off 8 bases at V and 0 bases at J, with 11 bases between the two ends. Germline V CDR1 and CDR2: SNHLY, FYNNEI. There are 14 residues in the CDR3. This CDR3 reads CASSRRSSGNTIYF. CDR3 in DNA: TGTGCCAGCTCCCGGAGAAGCTCTGGAAACACCATATATTTT.

A remark on this clonotype: This may arise from a read error, as a much more abundant clone is one base away. J is TRBJ2-1 and V is TRBV6-6, with 14 bases that match TRBD2. CDR3 size: 11 residues. CDR1 is MNHNY and CDR2 is SVGAGI in the germline V gene (reference sequence). V gave up 8 bases and J gave up 13 bases; unmatched junction bases: 1. CDR3 loop: CASGTSGGQFF. The CDR3 DNA is TGTGCCAGCGGGACTAGCGGGGGTCAGTTCTTC.

The chain uses TRBV10-3 and TRBJ2-7, with TRBD1 matching 9 bases. From germline, CDR1 is ENHRY and CDR2 SYGVKD. This CDR3 comprises 14 residues. Trimming took 6 bases from V and 5 from J; bases not matched to a gene: 8. The CDR3 DNA sequence: TGTGCCATCAGATTCGGACAGGGGAACCACGAGCAGTACTTC. Its protein product is CAIRFGQGNHEQYF.

This chain connects TRBV27 to TRBJ1-1; D is unclear. The CDR3 sequence is 15 residues long. The germline V gene encodes CDR1 MNHEY and CDR2 SMNVEV (reference sequence). Trimming took 6 bases from V and 2 from J, leaving 16 bases between them. Here the CDR3 DNA reads TGTGCCAGCAGGGAATTACCCCAGGAAAACACTGAAGCTTTCTTT. Protein sequence: CASRELPQENTEAFF.

The table lists this clonotype with a few counts. The chain couples TRBV7-9 to TRBJ1-1; D is undetermined. The CDR3 loop spans 12 amino acids. Germline CDR1 is SEHNR and CDR2 is FQNEAQ (reference sequence). Trimming cost V 1 base and J 3 bases, with 3 bases left between them. This CDR3 reads CASSLDYTEAFF. The CDR3 nucleotides read TGTGCCAGCAGCTTAGATTACACTGAAGCTTTCTTT. The variable domain in full, completed from reference TRBV7-9 and TRBJ1-1, reads DTGVSQNPRHKITKRGQNVTFRCDPISEHNRLYWYRQTLGQGPEFLTYFQNEAQLEKSRLLSDRFSAERPKGSFSTLEIQRTEQGDSAMYLCASSLDYTEAFFGQGTRLTVV.

This clonotype was seen ten or more times. The V gene is TRBV4-1, the J gene TRBJ2-3, with 7 bases aligning to TRBD2. J gave up 0 bases and V 1 base, and 10 bases lay outside the gene matches. The germline V gene encodes CDR1 MGHRA and CDR2 YSYEKL. This CDR3 has 18 residues. The CDR3 spells CASSQALGGGGSTDTQYF. CDR3 sequence (DNA): TGCGCCAGCAGCCAAGCCCTAGGTGGGGGGGGTAGCACAGATACGCAGTATTTT.

Many counts were recorded for this clonotype. V is TRBV20-1 and J is TRBJ2-1; 7 bases line up with TRBD2. The germline V gene encodes CDR1 DFQATT and CDR2 SNEGSKA (reference sequence). Losses at the gene ends were 0 bases for V and 16 bases for J; bases not matched to a gene: 12. The CDR3 has 13 residues. Here the CDR3 DNA reads TGCAGTGCTAGAGACGGCCTGAGCGGGGAACGATTCTTC. It translates to CSARDGLSGERFF.

This clonotype was counted ten times or more. This chain connects TRBV7-9 to TRBJ1-4; D is unclear. The V end was cut by 5 bases, the J end by 10 bases, with 8 bases between. The CDR3 is 11 amino acids. Per the germline V gene, CDR1 is SEHNR and CDR2 is FQNEAQ (reference sequence). CDR3 loop: CASSLEGKLFF. The CDR3 DNA reads TGTGCCAGCAGCCTGGAAGGAAAACTGTTTTTT.

Remarks on this clonotype: Just one base apart from a much larger clone, this may be a read error. The chain carries TRBV20-1 and TRBJ1-5; 8 nucleotides line up with TRBD1. Per germline, CDR1 DFQATT and CDR2 SNEGSKA (reference sequence). The CDR3 runs 18 residues. CDR3 amino acids: CSASKTGGPGRGNPPQHF. The CDR3 region has the DNA TGCAGTGCTAGTAAAACAGGGGGGCCAGGGAGAGGCAATCCGCCCCAGCATTTT.

This sequence joins TRBV12-3 or TRBV12-4 and TRBJ2-1; D gene unclear. V gave up 6 bases and J gave up 9 bases, with 15 bases separating them. The length of the CDR3 is 13 residues. This CDR3 reads CASSPPPTGEQFF. In nucleotides, the CDR3 is TGTGCCAGCAGCCCGCCCCCGACTGGTGAGCAGTTCTTC.